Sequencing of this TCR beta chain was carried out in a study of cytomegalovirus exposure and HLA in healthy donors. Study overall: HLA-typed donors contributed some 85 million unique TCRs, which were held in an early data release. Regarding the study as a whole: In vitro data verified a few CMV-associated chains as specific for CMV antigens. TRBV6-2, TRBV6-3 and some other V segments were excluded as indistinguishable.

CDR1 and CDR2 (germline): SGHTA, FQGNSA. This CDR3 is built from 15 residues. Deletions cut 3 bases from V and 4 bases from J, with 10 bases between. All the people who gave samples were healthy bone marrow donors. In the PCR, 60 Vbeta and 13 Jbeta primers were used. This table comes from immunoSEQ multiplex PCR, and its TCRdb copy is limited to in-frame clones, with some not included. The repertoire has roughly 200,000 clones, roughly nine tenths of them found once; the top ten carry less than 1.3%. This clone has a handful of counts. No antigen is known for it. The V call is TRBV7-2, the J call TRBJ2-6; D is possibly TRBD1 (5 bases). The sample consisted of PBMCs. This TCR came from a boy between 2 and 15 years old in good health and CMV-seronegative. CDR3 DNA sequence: TGTGCCAGCAGCTTTCAGTCAGGGGGGGCCAACGTCCTGACTTTC. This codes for CASSFQSGGANVLTF. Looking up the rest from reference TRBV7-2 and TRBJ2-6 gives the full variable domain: GAGVSQSPSNKVTEKGKDVELRCDPISGHTALYWYRQSLGQGLEFLIYFQGNSAPDKSGLPSDRFSAERTGGSVSTLTIQRTQQEDSAVYLCASSFQSGGANVLTFGAGSRLTVL.